The 19 T cell receptor beta chains given below trace back to one sample, sequenced in a study of OX40 agonist ivuxolimab in advanced cancers. Method: immunoSEQ multiplex PCR; TCRdb's copy keeps in-frame clones and lacks some. This table holds about 62,000 clones, roughly 78% found once. The sequences come from CD4+ or CD8+ T cells sorted from blood, collected in a trial of the OX40 agonist ivuxolimab. These TCRs come from an adult with an advanced solid tumor such as melanoma, head and neck, liver or kidney cancer.

This chain joins TRBV18 and TRBJ2-3; tentative D call: TRBD2 (5 bases). The CDR3 loop spans 15 amino acids. The germline CDR1 and CDR2 sequences are KGHSH and LQKENI. Trimming took off 3 bases at V and 5 bases at J, with 15 bases between the two ends. CDR3 in amino acids: CASSPGVSGLDTQYF. DNA for the CDR3: TGTGCCAGCTCACCGGGAGTGTCCGGCCTAGATACGCAGTATTTT. Full variable domain (missing parts from reference TRBV18 and TRBJ2-3): NAGVMQNPRHLVRRRGQEARLRCSPMKGHSHVYWYRQLPEEGLKFMVYLQKENIIDESGMPKERFSAEFPKEGPSILRIQQVVRGDSAAYFCASSPGVSGLDTQYFGPGTRLTVL.

The chain is built from TRBV7-6 and TRBJ2-1; the D gene is possibly TRBD1 (5 bases). CDR3 length equals 17 residues. V was pared by 1 base and J by 0 bases, with 13 bases between. Germline values: CDR1 SGHVS, CDR2 FNYEAQ. The CDR3 DNA sequence: TGTGCCAGCAGCTTAGGGGCAGGGCAAAGCTCCTACAATGAGCAGTTCTTC. Protein: CASSLGAGQSSYNEQFF.

The rearrangement links TRBV11-3 to TRBJ2-1, with D tentatively TRBD1 or TRBD2 (6 bases each). Trimming took off 4 bases at V and 0 bases at J, with 16 bases between the two ends. The CDR3 runs to 17 residues. CDR1 is SGHNT, CDR2 YENEEA, per germline. The DNA of the CDR3 is TGTGCCAGCAGCTCTACACAAGGGGGGAGCTCCTACAATGAGCAGTTCTTC. This codes for CASSSTQGGSSYNEQFF.

The sample holds one count of this clone. V is TRBV4-1 and J is TRBJ2-7; 10 bases line up with TRBD2. The junction had 11 bases not matched to a gene; V was cut back by 0 bases and J by 3 bases. The CDR3 has 18 residues. Germline loops: CDR1 MGHRA, CDR2 YSYEKL. The CDR3 here is CASSQDLSASGGIYEQYF. Written as DNA, the CDR3 is TGCGCCAGCAGCCAAGATCTTTCGGCTAGCGGGGGAATCTACGAGCAGTACTTC.

The chain recombines TRBV6-1 with TRBJ2-7; TRBD2 is a possible D gene (5 bases). Germline V gene sequence: CDR1 MNHNS, CDR2 SASEGT. V was cut by 0 bases and J by 4 bases, with 19 bases left in between. The CDR3 extends over 17 amino acids. The CDR3 loop is CASSEALGRTPEYEQYF. CDR3 bases: TGTGCCAGCAGTGAAGCGCTTGGAAGGACTCCTGAGTACGAGCAGTACTTC.

This chain joins TRBV4-1 and TRBJ1-2; tentatively, D is TRBD1 (6 bases). Germline V CDR1 and CDR2: MGHRA, YSYEKL. V was cut by 4 bases and J by 4 bases, with 22 bases left in between. The CDR3 is made up of 17 amino acids. CDR3 nucleotides: TGCGCCAGCAGCCTTCCTGGGGGGCAGCCGCTAGTCTATGGCTACACCTTC. Its translation is CASSLPGGQPLVYGYTF.

The chain has TRBV5-1 and TRBJ2-1, with 8 bases lining up with TRBD2. V was pared by 1 base and J by 5 bases, with 5 bases of the junction left unmatched. This CDR3 comprises 15 residues. The V gene's germline CDR1 is SGHRS and CDR2 YFSETQ. The CDR3 sequence is CASSLPLAANNEQFF. The CDR3 region has the DNA TGCGCCAGCAGCTTGCCACTAGCGGCAAACAATGAGCAGTTCTTC.

V gene TRBV28 combines with J gene TRBJ1-3; D gene uncertain. The CDR3 contains 15 residues. Germline CDR1 reads MDHEN; CDR2 reads SYDVKM. V was clipped by 6 bases and J by 8 bases, with 20 bases between them. The CDR3 DNA is TGTGCCAGCAGCTCCCTCGGGCGGTCCGGGGACACCATATATTTT. Protein: CASSSLGRSGDTIYF.

This clone was detected only a few times. V gene TRBV2 combines with J gene TRBJ2-3, with D perhaps matching TRBD1 (5 bases). The CDR3 has 14 residues. Trimming removed 5 bases at V and 3 bases at J, with 12 bases between. Germline CDR1 SNHLY, CDR2 FYNNEI. The CDR3 nucleotides are TGTGCCAGCAGTCAGGGTTTTGGAACAGATACGCAGTATTTT. Encoded protein: CASSQGFGTDTQYF.

This chain uses TRBV6-5 with TRBJ1-5; D possibly corresponds to TRBD1 (6 bases). CDR3 length: 15 amino acids. V was clipped by 6 bases and J by 4 bases, with 16 bases between them. Germline V gene lookup returns CDR1 MNHEY and CDR2 SVGAGI. In DNA, the CDR3 is TGTGCCAGCAGCTCCGGGACAAGCCTGAATCAGCCCCAGCATTTT. This translates into CASSSGTSLNQPQHF.

The V and J genes are TRBV5-4 and TRBJ1-1, with D possibly TRBD1 on 5 matching bases. V was trimmed by 2 bases and J by 5 bases, leaving 19 bases between them. Germline lookup yields CDR1 SGHNT and CDR2 YYREEE (reference sequence). The CDR3 runs to 16 residues. This CDR3 is CASSLGQAGGRTEAFF. The DNA of the CDR3 is TGTGCCAGCAGCTTAGGCCAGGCGGGGGGGAGGACTGAAGCTTTCTTT.

The chain uses TRBV5-4 and TRBJ2-5; 8 bases agree with TRBD2. The trim removed 4 bases at V and 3 bases at J, leaving 17 bases unmatched. CDR1 and CDR2 from the germline V gene are SGHNT and YYREEE (reference sequence). CDR3 length: 18 residues. The CDR3 region has the DNA TGTGCCAGCAGCCTTCCCCCTCGACCGGGACTAGGGGAAGAGACCCAGTACTTC. Translated: CASSLPPRPGLGEETQYF.

In nucleotides, the CDR3 is TGTGCCAGCAGCTTTGGAGGCACTGAAGCTTTCTTT. Residues: CASSFGGTEAFF. The chain combines TRBV2 with TRBJ1-1; D ambiguous. Trimming stripped 6 bases from V and 4 bases from J, with 9 bases between. Germline-derived CDR1 and CDR2 are SNHLY and FYNNEI. This CDR3 has 12 residues.

This chain links TRBV6-6 with TRBJ2-6, with D possibly matching TRBD1 (6 bases). The CDR3 contains 15 residues. The V end lost 5 bases, the J end lost 0 bases, and 8 bases lay between the germline ends. Germline V gene lookup returns CDR1 MNHNY and CDR2 SVGAGI (reference sequence). The CDR3 DNA reads as TGTGCCAGCAGTGGACAGCGCTCTGGGGCCAACGTCCTGACTTTC. It specifies CASSGQRSGANVLTF.

The gene calls are TRBV5-1 and TRBJ2-7; D gene unclear. Per the germline V gene, CDR1 is SGHRS and CDR2 is YFSETQ. Trimming cost V 2 bases and J 4 bases, with 10 bases left between them. The CDR3 is 13 amino acids. The CDR3 sequence: CASSLSPYYEQYF. The CDR3 nucleotides are TGCGCCAGCAGCTTAAGCCCCTATTACGAGCAGTACTTC.

In this sample, this clone turned up once. The rearrangement links TRBV29-1 to TRBJ2-2, with D perhaps TRBD2 (5 bases). V lost 7 bases and J 4 bases, leaving 16 bases between the germline ends. The CDR3 consists of 14 residues. Germline V gene lookup returns CDR1 SQVTM and CDR2 ANQGSEA. The CDR3 here is CSARPGSGTGELFF. CDR3 DNA sequence: TGCAGCGCCCGCCCGGGGTCAGGCACCGGGGAGCTGTTTTTT.

This rearrangement joins TRBV27 to TRBJ2-2, with 11 bases lining up with TRBD2. The CDR3 extends over 17 amino acids. Trimming at V came to 6 bases and at J to 7 bases, leaving 13 bases not matched to a gene. Looked up from germline, CDR1 is MNHEY and CDR2 is SMNVEV (reference sequence). CDR3 sequence (DNA): TGTGCCAGCAGCCCGGTTAGCGGGAGGGCCGCGTACGGGGAGCTGTTTTTT. It translates to CASSPVSGRAAYGELFF.

The chain uses TRBV7-9 and TRBJ2-7; 11 positions agree with TRBD1. This CDR3 region has 15 residues. V trimming: 5 bases; J trimming: 6 bases; junction bases outside the gene matches: 9. Germline CDR1 is SEHNR and CDR2 is FQNEAQ (reference sequence). The CDR3 DNA reads TGTGCCAGCAGCCGCTGGGACAGGGGGTTCCCCGAGCAGTACTTC. Encoded protein: CASSRWDRGFPEQYF.

This chain links TRBV7-2 with TRBJ2-5; 10 bases line up with TRBD2. CDR3 length: 14 amino acids. Germline CDR1 and CDR2: SGHTA and FQGNSA. V dropped 5 bases and J dropped 7; count of bases not matched to a gene: 7. The CDR3 DNA follows: TGTGCCAGCAGCCGGGCCCGGACTAGCGGGACCCAGTACTTC. Protein: CASSRARTSGTQYF.